A single sample gave rise to the 3 T cell receptor beta chains below, sequenced in a study of cytomegalovirus exposure and HLA in healthy donors (dated by TCRdb to about 2017). Library prep was done by the immunoSEQ multiplex PCR assay. For the multiplex PCR, a mixture combining 60 forward primers for TCR Vbeta segments and 13 reverse primers for TCR Jbeta segments was used. The source is immuneACCESS, and TCRdb retained only in-frame sequences with V and J called. Part of the clones is not carried over; for the studies checked, unresolved V genes explain less than half of this, and the remainder is unexplained. This sample lists roughly 81,000 clones; under 85% were detected once. Approximately 2% of the sample goes to the ten largest clones. The material sequenced was PBMCs. Receptor source: a boy aged 5-17 years in good health and CMV-seronegative.

V gene TRBV6-1 combines with J gene TRBJ2-1; 8 bases fit TRBD1. Germline V gives CDR1 MNHNS, CDR2 SASEGT. The V and J ends lost 10 bases and 2 bases, in that order; junction bases with no gene match: 7. The CDR3 covers 14 residues. CDR3 DNA: TGTGCCACCCATGACAGGGGACCCTACAATGAGCAGTTCTTC. Its translation: CATHDRGPYNEQFF.

The chain combines TRBV28 with TRBJ2-5; 7 bases align to TRBD1. V lost 3 bases to trimming and J lost 5 bases; unmatched junction nucleotides: 12. CDR1 and CDR2 (germline): MDHEN, SYDVKM. The CDR3 is made up of 16 amino acids. The CDR3 sequence is CASSFLDRALIETQYF. In DNA form, the CDR3 reads TGTGCCAGCAGTTTTTTAGACAGGGCGCTGATCGAGACCCAGTACTTC.

The chain couples TRBV4-3 to TRBJ2-1, with 8 bases matching TRBD1. Germline CDR1 and CDR2: LGHNA and YSLEER. The CDR3 runs 18 residues. V shed 0 bases and J 7 bases; nucleotides not matched to a gene: 14. The CDR3 coding sequence is TGCGCCAGCAGCCAAGATTTTCCCCGGACAGGGCTGCTGAATGAGCAGTTCTTC. As protein: CASSQDFPRTGLLNEQFF.